This is a list of T cell receptor beta chains from one sample in a study of cytomegalovirus exposure and HLA in healthy donors. Method: immunoSEQ multiplex PCR; TCRdb's copy keeps in-frame clones and lacks some. The repertoire holds some 200,000 clones, with 80% as singletons. Source material: PBMCs. Source of these receptors: a boy aged 5-17 years in good health and CMV-seronegative. CDR3s include the opening cysteine and the closing phenylalanine or tryptophan. D genes are given only for firm matches. Expanded clones are given a class, and other clones once, few, many or no size at all.

abundance: -; j_gene: TRBJ2-3; v_gene: TRBV7-9; d_gene: TRBD1; CDR3aa: CATVPRDRVGGTDTQYF; CDR3nt: TGTGCCACCGTGCCAAGGGACAGGGTAGGGGGCACAGATACGCAGTATTTT
abundance: -; j_gene: TRBJ2-7; v_gene: TRBV7-2; d_gene: TRBD2; CDR3aa: CASSSAGTMSYEQYF; CDR3nt: TGTGCCAGCAGCTCGGCCGGGACTATGTCCTACGAGCAGTACTTC
abundance: -; j_gene: TRBJ1-1; v_gene: TRBV11-2; d_gene: -; CDR3aa: CASSFSRRLLTEAFF; CDR3nt: TGTGCCAGCAGCTTCAGTCGACGACTGCTAACTGAAGCTTTCTTT
abundance: few; j_gene: TRBJ2-1; v_gene: TRBV28; d_gene: -; CDR3aa: CASSHWDIRSYNEQFF; CDR3nt: TGTGCCAGCAGTCACTGGGACATTAGGTCCTACAATGAGCAGTTCTTC
abundance: few; j_gene: TRBJ2-2; v_gene: TRBV6-5; d_gene: TRBD2; CDR3aa: CASSYVSGRGSGELFF; CDR3nt: TGTGCCAGCAGTTACGTTAGCGGGAGAGGCTCCGGGGAGCTGTTTTTT
abundance: -; j_gene: TRBJ2-7; v_gene: TRBV5-1; d_gene: TRBD1; CDR3aa: CASSAGQGGEQYF; CDR3nt: TGCGCCAGCAGCGCGGGACAGGGGGGCGAGCAGTACTTC
abundance: few; j_gene: TRBJ1-1; v_gene: TRBV7-3; d_gene: -; CDR3aa: CASSLRGNTEAFF; CDR3nt: TGTGCCAGCAGCTTACGGGGGAACACTGAAGCTTTCTTT
abundance: once; j_gene: TRBJ2-1; v_gene: TRBV4-1; d_gene: -; CDR3aa: CASSQEGGSGFYNEQFF; CDR3nt: TGCGCCAGCAGCCAAGAAGGGGGTAGCGGGTTTTACAATGAGCAGTTCTTC
abundance: -; j_gene: TRBJ2-3; v_gene: TRBV5-1; d_gene: TRBD2; CDR3aa: CASSLSGGFSDTQYF; CDR3nt: TGCGCCAGCAGCTTATCCGGGGGGTTTTCAGATACGCAGTATTTT
abundance: -; j_gene: TRBJ2-2; v_gene: TRBV15; d_gene: -; CDR3aa: CATSRGPGRNTGELFF; CDR3nt: TGTGCCACCAGCAGAGGTCCAGGGCGAAACACCGGGGAGCTGTTTTTT
abundance: -; j_gene: TRBJ2-7; v_gene: TRBV18; d_gene: TRBD1; CDR3aa: CASSPTGTGYYYEQYF; CDR3nt: TGTGCCAGCTCACCAACCGGGACAGGATATTACTACGAGCAGTACTTC
abundance: once; j_gene: TRBJ2-1; v_gene: TRBV11-1; d_gene: TRBD2; CDR3aa: CASSATAGAGNEQFF; CDR3nt: TGTGCCAGCAGCGCGACGGCGGGAGCGGGTAATGAGCAGTTCTTC
abundance: -; j_gene: TRBJ1-6; v_gene: TRBV4-1; d_gene: -; CDR3aa: CASSTRLLEGSYNSPLHF; CDR3nt: TGCGCCAGCAGCACGCGGCTGCTAGAAGGCTCCTATAATTCACCCCTCCACTTT
abundance: -; j_gene: TRBJ1-5; v_gene: TRBV30; d_gene: TRBD1; CDR3aa: CAWSKDRVGNQPQHF; CDR3nt: TGTGCCTGGAGTAAGGACAGGGTTGGCAATCAGCCCCAGCATTTT
abundance: -; j_gene: TRBJ2-3; v_gene: TRBV7-6; d_gene: -; CDR3aa: CASSLFVADTQYF; CDR3nt: TGTGCCAGCAGCTTATTCGTTGCGGATACGCAGTATTTT
abundance: -; j_gene: TRBJ2-1; v_gene: TRBV15; d_gene: TRBD1; CDR3aa: CATSRDQTGFGDNEQFF; CDR3nt: TGTGCCACCAGCAGAGATCAGACAGGGTTCGGGGACAATGAGCAGTTCTTC